This is a list of T cell receptor beta chains from one sample in a study of response to subunit inactivated influenza vaccine. TCRdb recomputed calls from the RT-PCR reads with MiXCR, one row per CDR3 protein. The data contain about 500,000 distinct CDR3 sequences, 15% to 20% of them singletons. This material consisted of CD4+ T cells sorted from PBMCs, taken around 25 months after vaccination. The receptor set was obtained from a man between 50 and 75 years old who received an inactivated influenza vaccine. CDR3s include the opening cysteine and the closing phenylalanine or tryptophan. A D gene is named only where the DNA matches it firmly. Clone size is not always given. Where it is, it says once, few, many or a class for expanded clones.

clone_size: few; v_call: TRBV6-1; d_call: TRBD1; j_call: TRBJ1-1; cdr3_nt: TGTGCCAGTTGCAGACAGGGAACGAACACTGAAGCTTTCTTT; cdr3_aa: CASCRQGTNTEAFF
clone_size: few; v_call: TRBV28; d_call: TRBD1; j_call: TRBJ1-6; cdr3_nt: TGTGCCAGCAGGACAGGGGGCGCCTCCTATAATTCACCCCTCCACTTT; cdr3_aa: CASRTGGASYNSPLHF
clone_size: NA; v_call: TRBV5-1; d_call: TRBD2; j_call: TRBJ2-1; cdr3_nt: TGCGCCAGCAGCTTGGCTAGCGGAGGGGAGCAGTTCTTC; cdr3_aa: CASSLASGGEQFF
clone_size: few; v_call: TRBV2; d_call: NA; j_call: TRBJ2-5; cdr3_nt: TGTGCCAGCAGCGTACAGGGTTGGGAGACCCAGTACTTC; cdr3_aa: CASSVQGWETQYF
clone_size: few; v_call: TRBV5-1; d_call: TRBD1; j_call: TRBJ2-3; cdr3_nt: TGCGCCAGCACAATGACAGGGTTATTGGGCACAGATACGCAGTATTTT; cdr3_aa: CASTMTGLLGTDTQYF
clone_size: NA; v_call: TRBV12-3/TRBV12-4; d_call: NA; j_call: TRBJ2-1; cdr3_nt: TGTGCCAGCAGTTTAGGTATTAGATCCACCGTCAATGAGCAGTTCTTC; cdr3_aa: CASSLGIRSTVNEQFF
clone_size: NA; v_call: TRBV29-1; d_call: TRBD1; j_call: TRBJ2-5; cdr3_nt: TGCAGCGTCCAAGGGACAGTTGGCCAAGAGACCCAGTACTTC; cdr3_aa: CSVQGTVGQETQYF
clone_size: few; v_call: TRBV12-3/TRBV12-4; d_call: NA; j_call: TRBJ2-6; cdr3_nt: TGTGCCAGCAGGGATTCAGGTGGCCTCGTCCTGACTTTC; cdr3_aa: CASRDSGGLVLTF
clone_size: few; v_call: TRBV10-3; d_call: NA; j_call: TRBJ1-1; cdr3_nt: TGTGCCATCACGGCCGGGGGGCGGGACACTGAAGCTTTCTTT; cdr3_aa: CAITAGGRDTEAFF
clone_size: few; v_call: TRBV2; d_call: NA; j_call: TRBJ2-7; cdr3_nt: TGTGCCAGCAGACAGGGAGTGTACGAGCAGTACTTC; cdr3_aa: CASRQGVYEQYF
clone_size: few; v_call: TRBV7-2; d_call: NA; j_call: TRBJ2-1; cdr3_nt: TGTGCCAGCAGCCAGGGGGGCTTCTACAATGAGCAGTTCTTC; cdr3_aa: CASSQGGFYNEQFF
clone_size: NA; v_call: TRBV30; d_call: NA; j_call: TRBJ1-2; cdr3_nt: TGTGCCTGGAGTGTACAGGGAAGGCGATACACCTTC; cdr3_aa: CAWSVQGRRYTF
clone_size: NA; v_call: TRBV3-1; d_call: TRBD2; j_call: TRBJ2-5; cdr3_nt: TGTGCCAGCAGCCAAGGGACTAGGAGGGAGACCCAGTACTTC; cdr3_aa: CASSQGTRRETQYF
clone_size: NA; v_call: TRBV20-1; d_call: NA; j_call: TRBJ2-7; cdr3_nt: TGCAGTGCTTTCCGGGACTTGCAGTACTTC; cdr3_aa: CSAFRDLQYF
clone_size: NA; v_call: TRBV20-1; d_call: NA; j_call: TRBJ2-5; cdr3_nt: TGCAGTGCTACGGACTGGGAAGAGACCCAGTACTTC; cdr3_aa: CSATDWEETQYF
clone_size: NA; v_call: TRBV15; d_call: NA; j_call: TRBJ2-7; cdr3_nt: TGTGCCACCAACACAGGGGGGGGCAGCGAGCAGTACTTC; cdr3_aa: CATNTGGGSEQYF
clone_size: few; v_call: TRBV6-2/TRBV6-3; d_call: NA; j_call: TRBJ2-1; cdr3_nt: TGTGCCAGCGGGGAGCACGGTACAGGAAAGAATGAGCAGTTCTTC; cdr3_aa: CASGEHGTGKNEQFF
clone_size: many; v_call: TRBV12-3/TRBV12-4; d_call: NA; j_call: TRBJ1-2; cdr3_nt: TGTGCCAGCAGACCCGGGACAAACAAAGGGGTCTATGGCTACACCTTC; cdr3_aa: CASRPGTNKGVYGYTF
clone_size: few; v_call: TRBV11-2; d_call: NA; j_call: TRBJ1-1; cdr3_nt: TGTGCCAGCAGCCCCTTGCGGGAGGAGGCTTTCTTT; cdr3_aa: CASSPLREEAFF
clone_size: few; v_call: TRBV7-2; d_call: TRBD2; j_call: TRBJ2-1; cdr3_nt: TGTGCCAGCAGCCCCCGGCCCGTAGCGGGAGGTTACAATGAGCAGTTCTTC; cdr3_aa: CASSPRPVAGGYNEQFF
clone_size: once; v_call: TRBV5-8; d_call: TRBD1; j_call: TRBJ2-5; cdr3_nt: TGTGCCAGCAGGTACAGGGGTGTAGAGACCCAGTACTTC; cdr3_aa: CASRYRGVETQYF
clone_size: few; v_call: TRBV10-3; d_call: NA; j_call: TRBJ2-2; cdr3_nt: TGTGCCATCAGAAGAGAACTCACCGGGGAGCTGTTTTTT; cdr3_aa: CAIRRELTGELFF
clone_size: NA; v_call: TRBV6-5; d_call: NA; j_call: TRBJ2-7; cdr3_nt: TGTGCCAGCAGTTACGGGCGGAAAATATACGAGCAGTACTTC; cdr3_aa: CASSYGRKIYEQYF
clone_size: NA; v_call: TRBV12-3/TRBV12-4; d_call: NA; j_call: TRBJ2-1; cdr3_nt: TGTGCCAGCAGTTTATACGGAGTGCCCACCAGTGAGCAGTTCTTC; cdr3_aa: CASSLYGVPTSEQFF
clone_size: NA; v_call: TRBV19; d_call: TRBD2; j_call: TRBJ2-7; cdr3_nt: TGTGCCAGTAGTCGTGCTAGCGGGGGATACGAGCAGTACTTC; cdr3_aa: CASSRASGGYEQYF
clone_size: many; v_call: TRBV18; d_call: NA; j_call: TRBJ2-1; cdr3_nt: TGTGCCAGCTCATCCCGAACCACCCGACAGCATGAGCAGTTCTTC; cdr3_aa: CASSSRTTRQHEQFF
clone_size: few; v_call: TRBV12-3/TRBV12-4; d_call: NA; j_call: TRBJ2-1; cdr3_nt: TGTGCCAGCAGTTTAGTAGCGGTAACAGGGGATGAGCAGTTCTTC; cdr3_aa: CASSLVAVTGDEQFF
clone_size: NA; v_call: TRBV5-1; d_call: NA; j_call: TRBJ2-4; cdr3_nt: TGCGCCAGCAGCTTGGGCCGGGTTCCCAAAAACATTCAGTACTTC; cdr3_aa: CASSLGRVPKNIQYF